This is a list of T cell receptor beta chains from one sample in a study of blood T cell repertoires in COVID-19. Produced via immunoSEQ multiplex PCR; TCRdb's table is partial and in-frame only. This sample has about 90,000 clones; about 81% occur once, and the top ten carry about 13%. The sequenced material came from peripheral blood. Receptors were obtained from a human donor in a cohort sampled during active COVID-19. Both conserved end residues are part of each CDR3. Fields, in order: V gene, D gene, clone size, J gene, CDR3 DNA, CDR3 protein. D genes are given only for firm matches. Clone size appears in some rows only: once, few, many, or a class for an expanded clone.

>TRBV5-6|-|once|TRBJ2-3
TGTGCCAGCAGCTCCCCCTGGACAGCCACAGATACGCAGTATTTT
CASSSPWTATDTQYF
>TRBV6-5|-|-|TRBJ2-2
TGTGCCAGCAGTTACAGTGTCAGATCGAACACCGGGGAGCTGTTTTTT
CASSYSVRSNTGELFF
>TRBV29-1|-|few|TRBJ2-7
TGCAGCGTTCGTTCAGTGACCTACGAGCAGTACTTC
CSVRSVTYEQYF
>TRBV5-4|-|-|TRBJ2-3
TGTGCCAGCAGCTTTACAGGGAGCACAGATACGCAGTATTTT
CASSFTGSTDTQYF
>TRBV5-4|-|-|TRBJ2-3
TGTGCCAGCAGCGCGACAGGCACGCAGTATTTT
CASSATGTQYF
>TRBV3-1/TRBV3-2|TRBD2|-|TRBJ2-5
TGTGCCAGCAGCCCGGGACTAGCGGGGGCCGGGGAGACCCAGTACTTC
CASSPGLAGAGETQYF
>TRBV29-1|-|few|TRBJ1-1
TGCAGCGTGGAAGTCCAGAACACTGAAGCTTTCTTT
CSVEVQNTEAFF
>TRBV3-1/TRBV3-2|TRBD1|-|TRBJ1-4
TGTGCCAGCAGCCCAACCGACAGGGGGCGAATTGGTGAAAAACTGTTTTTT
CASSPTDRGRIGEKLFF
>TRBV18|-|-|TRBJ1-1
TGTGCCAGCTCACAATCAGCGAGGAACACTGAAGCTTTCTTT
CASSQSARNTEAFF
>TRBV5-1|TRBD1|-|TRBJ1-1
TGCGCCAGCAGCTTGGACCCGTTTGAGGACAGGGATAAAGCTTTCTTT
CASSLDPFEDRDKAFF
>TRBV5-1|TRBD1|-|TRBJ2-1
TGCGCCAGCAGCGGACAGGCCGACAACAATGAGCAGTTCTTC
CASSGQADNNEQFF
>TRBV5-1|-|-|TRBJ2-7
TGCGCCAGCAGCCCTCCGGGCTACGAGCAGTACTTC
CASSPPGYEQYF
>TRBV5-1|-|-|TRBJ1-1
TGCGCCAGCAGCCCGAGGATCAGGGGCCAGTCGAACACTGAAGCTTTCTTT
CASSPRIRGQSNTEAFF
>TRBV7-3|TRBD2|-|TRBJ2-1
TGTGCCAGCAGCGCCCGGACTAGCGGGGGGGCCTACTCCTACAATGAGCAGTTCTTC
CASSARTSGGAYSYNEQFF
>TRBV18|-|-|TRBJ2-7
TGTGCCAGCTCGCCCCAGGGGGGAAGGGTCTCCTACGAGCAGTACTTC
CASSPQGGRVSYEQYF
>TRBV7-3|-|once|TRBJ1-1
TGTGCCAGCAGCTCCAACGGACTCCAGAACACTGAAGCTTTCTTT
CASSSNGLQNTEAFF
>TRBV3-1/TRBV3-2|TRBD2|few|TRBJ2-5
TGTGCCAGCAGCCGGGGGGGAAGGGTGGAGACCCAGTACTTC
CASSRGGRVETQYF
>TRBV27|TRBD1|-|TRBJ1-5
TGTGCCAGCAGGACAGGGGTGGGGCAGCCCCAGCATTTT
CASRTGVGQPQHF
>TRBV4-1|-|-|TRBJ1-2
TGCGCCAGCAGCTCCCCCCGGACGGGAGACTATGGCTACACCTTC
CASSSPRTGDYGYTF
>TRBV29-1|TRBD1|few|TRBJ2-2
TGCAGCGTTAACAGGGGGCGAGGGGAGCTGTTTTTT
CSVNRGRGELFF
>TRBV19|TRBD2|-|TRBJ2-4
TGTGCCAGTGGTAGCGGGGGGATAGCCAAAAACATTCAGTACTTC
CASGSGGIAKNIQYF
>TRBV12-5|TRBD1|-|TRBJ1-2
TGTGCTAGTGGTTTGGGTGGACAGGGAGGTGGCTACACCTTC
CASGLGGQGGGYTF
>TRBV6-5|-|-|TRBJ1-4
TGTGCCAGCAGTTTATCTGCAACTAATGAAAAACTGTTTTTT
CASSLSATNEKLFF
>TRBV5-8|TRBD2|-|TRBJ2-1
TGTGCCAGCAGGCGGGGGAGGGCCCGGTCCAATGAGCAGTTCTTC
CASRRGRARSNEQFF
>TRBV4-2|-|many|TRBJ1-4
TGTGCCAGCAGCCAAGTCGAGCAGGAGGTCGGAAAACTGTTTTTT
CASSQVEQEVGKLFF
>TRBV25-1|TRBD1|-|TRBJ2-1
TGTGCCAGCAGTGAGAAACAGGGGTTGGGCGATGAGCAGTTCTTC
CASSEKQGLGDEQFF
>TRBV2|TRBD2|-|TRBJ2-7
TGTGCCAGCAGTGAAGCGTCGCGGGGGGCCTTCAAACAGAAGTACTTC
CASSEASRGAFKQKYF
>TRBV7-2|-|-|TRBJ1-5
TGTGCCAGCAGCTTAGGGAGTGATAGCAATCAGCCCCAGCATTTT
CASSLGSDSNQPQHF
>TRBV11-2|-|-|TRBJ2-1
TGTGCCAGCAGCCCCCAGGGTTCCTACAATGAGCAGTTCTTC
CASSPQGSYNEQFF
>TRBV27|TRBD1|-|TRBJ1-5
TGTGCCAGCAGTCAGGACAGGGCTCTTCAGCCCCAGCATTTT
CASSQDRALQPQHF
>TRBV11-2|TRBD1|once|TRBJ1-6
TGTGCCAGCAGCTCCGGACAGGGGGCGACCCGACCCCTCCACTTT
CASSSGQGATRPLHF
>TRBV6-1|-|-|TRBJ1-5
TGTGCCAGCAGTGAGACAATGACGTTTCCGCCCCAGCATTTT
CASSETMTFPPQHF
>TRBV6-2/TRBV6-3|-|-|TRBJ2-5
TGTGCCAGCAGTTATGGACTTCGAACGGTTCAAGAGACCCAGTACTTC
CASSYGLRTVQETQYF
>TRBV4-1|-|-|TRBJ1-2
TGCGCCAGCAGCCAACCATCTAGGACTAACTATGGCTACACCTTC
CASSQPSRTNYGYTF
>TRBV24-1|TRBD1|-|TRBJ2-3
TGTGCCACCAGTGAGCGCGGGACAGGGGTGCCGGGAGATACGCAGTATTTT
CATSERGTGVPGDTQYF
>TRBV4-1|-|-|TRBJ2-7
TGCGCCAGCAGCCAAACAGGCACCAGCAATTACGAGCAGTACTTC
CASSQTGTSNYEQYF
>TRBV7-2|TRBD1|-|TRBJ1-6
TGTGCCAGCAGCTTTAACAGGGGGCTGAATTCACCCCTCCACTTT
CASSFNRGLNSPLHF
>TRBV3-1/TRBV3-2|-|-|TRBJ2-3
TGTGCCAGCAGCCAAATGGGGGGTCTCGGCACAGATACGCAGTATTTT
CASSQMGGLGTDTQYF
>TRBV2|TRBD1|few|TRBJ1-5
TGTGCCAGCAGGCCGGGACAGGGGTTTCAGCCCCAGCATTTT
CASRPGQGFQPQHF
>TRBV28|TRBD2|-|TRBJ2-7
TGTGCCAGCAGTTCCCAGAGCGGGGGATCCTACGAGCAGTACTTC
CASSSQSGGSYEQYF
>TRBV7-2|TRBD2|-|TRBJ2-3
TGTGCCAGCAGCTTCAGCGGGGGGGCGGCAGATACGCAGTATTTT
CASSFSGGAADTQYF
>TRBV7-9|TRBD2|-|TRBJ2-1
TGTGCCAGCAGCTCACTAGCGGGACTAGTCGGCAATGAGCAGTTCTTC
CASSSLAGLVGNEQFF
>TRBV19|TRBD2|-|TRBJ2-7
TGTGCCAGTAGTCGTACTAGCGGGGGGGCCGAGAACGAGCAGTACTTC
CASSRTSGGAENEQYF
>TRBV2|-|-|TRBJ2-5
TGTGCCAGCAGTGAGGTCCTTTACTCACAAGAGACCCAGTACTTC
CASSEVLYSQETQYF
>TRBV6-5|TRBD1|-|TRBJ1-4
TGTGCCAGCAACCGAAACACCCAGGGGGGTGAAAAACTGTTTTTT
CASNRNTQGGEKLFF
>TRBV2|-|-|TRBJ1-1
TGTGCCAGCAGCCAACAGGGTATTGGCACTGAAGCTTTCTTT
CASSQQGIGTEAFF
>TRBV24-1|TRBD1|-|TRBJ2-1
TGTGCCACCAGTGACCCGGGACAGGGAGGCTATGAGCAGTTCTTC
CATSDPGQGGYEQFF
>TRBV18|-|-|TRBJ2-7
TGTGCCAGCTCACAGGGACTCACGGTCGACGAGCAGTACTTC
CASSQGLTVDEQYF
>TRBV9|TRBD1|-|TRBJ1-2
TGTGCCAGCAGCTTTGACAGGGGGCGCGACTATGGCTACACCTTC
CASSFDRGRDYGYTF
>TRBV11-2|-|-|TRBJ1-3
TGTGCCAGCAGCCCGGCACTAATCTCTGGAAACACCATATATTTT
CASSPALISGNTIYF
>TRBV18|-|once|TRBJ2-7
TGTGCCAGCTCACCACAAAATCAGGGTGGGGCCTACGAGCAGTACTTC
CASSPQNQGGAYEQYF